One and the same sample provided the 14 T cell receptor beta chains below, sequenced in a study of graft-versus-host responses after intestinal transplantation. Their antigens remain unidentified. TCRdb keeps only in-frame clones here, not all; method: immunoSEQ multiplex PCR. Of over 75,000 clones detected, 88% appear once; the ten largest clones hold about 0.27%. The input for sequencing was unstimulated CD4+ T cells sorted from spleen or lymph node cells, taken before transplant. The receptors derive from a human donor who was the organ donor for an intestinal transplant.

The rearrangement joins TRBV13 to TRBJ2-5, with 8 bases that match TRBD2. CDR3 size: 15 residues. Germline V gene lookup returns CDR1 PRHDT and CDR2 FYEKMQ (reference sequence). V trimming: 4 bases; J trimming: 3 bases; junction bases outside the gene matches: 7. The CDR3, as DNA: TGTGCCAGCAGCTCAGTCTTTAGCGGGGAAGAGACCCAGTACTTC. Translation gives CASSSVFSGEETQYF.

This chain connects TRBV5-1 to TRBJ1-1; the D gene is possibly TRBD1 (6 bases). Germline assignment: CDR1 SGHRS and CDR2 YFSETQ. V was pared by 1 base and J by 2 bases, with 9 bases between. The CDR3 has 14 amino acids. CDR3 loop: CASSLPGVNTEAFF. DNA for the CDR3: TGCGCCAGCAGCTTGCCAGGGGTCAACACTGAAGCTTTCTTT.

The chain employs TRBV4-1 and TRBJ2-2; 7 nucleotides align to TRBD1. Germline V lookup: CDR1 MGHRA, CDR2 YSYEKL. The CDR3 covers 14 residues. V gave up 4 bases and J gave up 5 bases; unmatched junction bases: 4. CDR3 protein: CASSRTGLTGELFF. DNA for the CDR3: TGCGCCAGCAGCCGGACAGGACTTACCGGGGAGCTGTTTTTT.

The V and J genes are TRBV6-1 and TRBJ1-1; 10 nucleotides agree with TRBD1. The V segment lost 10 bases and the J segment 6 bases; nucleotides outside the gene matches: 5. Germline lookup yields CDR1 MNHNS and CDR2 SASEGT. The CDR3 consists of 12 residues. CDR3 bases: TGTGCCATCGACAGGGGGCGAGCTGAAGCTTTCTTT. Its translation: CAIDRGRAEAFF.

This chain uses TRBV5-1 with TRBJ2-1; 10 bases map to TRBD2. The CDR3 length is 16 residues. Looked up from germline, CDR1 is SGHRS and CDR2 is YFSETQ. J gave up 5 bases and V 7 bases, and 12 bases lay outside the gene matches. CDR3 sequence reads: CASFLAGAWGDNEQFF. DNA for the CDR3: TGCGCCAGCTTCCTAGCGGGGGCGTGGGGGGACAATGAGCAGTTCTTC.

The chain has TRBV4-1 and TRBJ2-6, with a possible D match to TRBD1 (5 bases). Germline V gene sequence: CDR1 MGHRA, CDR2 YSYEKL. V was cut by 1 base and J by 1 base, with 14 bases left in between. The CDR3 has 18 amino acids. The CDR3 region is CASSQGARAKSGANVLTF. The DNA of the CDR3 is TGCGCCAGCAGCCAAGGAGCCAGGGCAAAATCTGGGGCCAACGTCCTGACTTTC.

This clone was observed a handful of times. The CDR3 reads CASSVGGINQPQHF. For the CDR3, the DNA is TGTGCCAGCAGCGTGGGAGGGATCAATCAGCCCCAGCATTTT. The chain couples TRBV9 to TRBJ1-5, with D uncertain. The CDR3 has 14 amino acids. Germline-derived CDR1 and CDR2 are SGDLS and YYNGEE. V lost 2 bases to trimming and J lost 3 bases, with 9 bases between them.

This clone has a handful of counts. The rearrangement joins TRBV19 to TRBJ2-7, with D perhaps TRBD1 (5 bases). Germline-derived CDR1 and CDR2 are LNHDA and SQIVND (reference sequence). Trimming removed 11 bases at V and 2 bases at J, with 19 bases between. There are 14 residues in the CDR3. CDR3 DNA: TGTGCCGTCTCCAGGAACCTGGGGCCCTACGAGCAGTACTTC. This encodes CAVSRNLGPYEQYF.

This clone was observed once. This sequence joins TRBV9 and TRBJ1-3; tentatively, D is TRBD1 (5 bases). The CDR3 runs 16 residues. CDR1 is SGDLS and CDR2 is YYNGEE in the germline V gene. Trimming cost V 3 bases and J 0 bases, with 13 bases left between them. The DNA for the CDR3 is TGTGCCAGCAGCGATGTGGGGCATAGCTCTGGAAACACCATATATTTT. This translates into CASSDVGHSSGNTIYF.

This chain uses TRBV10-2 with TRBJ1-5; TRBD1 matches at 7 bases. CDR1 is WSHSY and CDR2 is SAAADI in the germline V gene. Germline trimming cut 6 bases from V and 3 bases from J; bases unmatched to any gene: 2. This CDR3 spans 13 amino acids. The CDR3 loop reads CASREGANQPQHF. The CDR3 coding sequence is TGCGCCAGCAGGGAGGGGGCCAATCAGCCCCAGCATTTT.

The chain links TRBV7-3 to TRBJ2-3, with a possible D match to TRBD2 (6 bases). The CDR3 has 16 residues. CDR1 SGHTA and CDR2 FQGTGA come from the germline V gene. The V gene lost 6 bases and the J gene lost 2 bases, with 18 bases spanning the gap. The DNA of the CDR3 is TGTGCCAGCAGAGAAAACCCGGGACTTAACACAGATACGCAGTATTTT. As protein: CASRENPGLNTDTQYF.

This chain links TRBV20-1 with TRBJ2-7, with D perhaps matching TRBD1 (5 bases). Trimming removed 1 base at V and 9 bases at J, with 10 bases between. The CDR3 runs 11 residues. CDR1 and CDR2 from the germline V gene are DFQATT and SNEGSKA (reference sequence). The CDR3 region has the DNA TGCAGTGCTAGAGTAGGGGAAGGGCAGTACTTC. Encoded protein: CSARVGEGQYF.

The chain combines TRBV5-6 with TRBJ1-2, with 9 bases fitting TRBD1. The ends lost 0 bases at V and 0 bases at J; junction bases unmatched: 12. Germline CDR1 SGHDT, CDR2 YYEEEE. The CDR3 length is 19 residues. The DNA of the CDR3 is TGTGCCAGCAGCTTGGATGGACAGGGGATCGGAAGGGCTAACTATGGCTACACCTTC. Its translation is CASSLDGQGIGRANYGYTF.

This clone was counted a single time. The genes are TRBV19 and TRBJ2-7; 12 nucleotides agree with TRBD1. Germline V lookup: CDR1 LNHDA, CDR2 SQIVND (reference sequence). The J segment lost 6 bases and the V segment lost 11 bases, leaving 8 bases of the junction unmatched. The CDR3 has 13 residues. As DNA, the CDR3 is TGTGCCCGCCGGGACAGGGGGCCAGGCGAGCAGTACTTC. Translation gives CARRDRGPGEQYF.